The table lists the clone carrying this T cell receptor (beta chain) with a few counts. Its matching antigen is unknown. One entry per CDR3 protein results from TCRdb running MiXCR on the reads. The sample consists of approximately 200,000 distinct CDR3 sequences, 28% of them appearing once. This entry is derived from a study of T cell repertoires in cytomegalovirus infection. Whole-study findings and limits: In two of eight donors, the top clonotype was HLA-C-restricted CMV-specific.

Trimming removed 6 bases at V and 2 bases at J, with 17 bases between. CDR3 length equals 15 residues. The germline V gene encodes CDR1 SGHTA and CDR2 FQGNSA. The TCR comes from a human donor in good health (CMV status not recorded). Some clones in this sample may be carry-over from other donors' samples. The V and J genes are TRBV7-2 and TRBJ2-7, with D tentatively TRBD2 (6 bases). The sequencing input was PBMCs. CDR3 sequence (DNA): TGTGCCAGCAGTTTTAGCCGGGACTGGGCCTACGAGCAGTACTTC. Protein product: CASSFSRDWAYEQYF.